These T cell receptor beta chains were read from a single sample in a study of neurological immune-mediated disorders. TCRdb re-analysed the 5' RACE reads in MiXCR, keeping a single row per CDR3 protein. The table shows about 53,000 distinct CDR3 sequences, with 16% occurring only once. Sequencing used PBMCs. Receptors were obtained from a man aged 55 to 69 in good health. CDR3s include the opening cysteine and the closing phenylalanine or tryptophan. The D gene is left open where the match is weak. Size is omitted from some rows. Given values are once, few, many or a class for expanded clones.

clone_size,d_call,v_call,j_call,cdr3_nt,cdr3_aa
.,.,TRBV7-3,TRBJ2-2,TGTGCCAACAGCTCGATAAAGACCCCTGTCGGGGAGCTATTTTTT,CANSSIKTPVGELFF
many,TRBD2,TRBV28,TRBJ2-2,TGTGCCAGCAGACCTCCCACTAGCGGGACGTTGAACACCGGGGAGCTGTTTTTT,CASRPPTSGTLNTGELFF
many,.,TRBV25-1,TRBJ2-7,TGTGCCAGCAGTGTGAGCTCCTACGAGCAGTACTTC,CASSVSSYEQYF
many,.,TRBV5-5,TRBJ1-1,TGTGCCAGCAGCTTGGAGGGGAACACTGAAGCTTTCTTT,CASSLEGNTEAFF
many,TRBD1,TRBV6-5,TRBJ2-1,TGTGCCAGCAGTTACTCGAGGGGGACAGGGGGCTTCAATGAGCAGTTCTTC,CASSYSRGTGGFNEQFF
.,TRBD1,TRBV7-2,TRBJ1-5,TGTGCCAGCAGCAAAACAGGGGACAAGCCCCAGCATTTT,CASSKTGDKPQHF
many,.,TRBV11-2,TRBJ1-2,TGTGCCAGCAGCTTAGAGGGCCGCTATGGCTACACCTTC,CASSLEGRYGYTF
.,.,TRBV28,TRBJ2-7,TGTGCCAGCGGACGGGCCTCCTACGAGCAGTACTTC,CASGRASYEQYF
.,.,TRBV4-3,TRBJ2-7,TGCGCCAGCAGCCAAGCCCAACAGAGAGACTACGAGCAGTACTTC,CASSQAQQRDYEQYF
.,.,TRBV5-1,TRBJ2-5,TGCCCCAGCAGCTTTAGGTCAGAGACCCAGTACTTC,CPSSFRSETQYF
once,.,TRBV25-1,TRBJ1-6,TGTGCCAGCACCCCGTATGGGGGCGGCGGGTATAATTCACCCCTCCACTTT,CASTPYGGGGYNSPLHF
many,.,TRBV6-5,TRBJ1-6,TGTGCCAGCAGTTACTCCGGCGAGGGCCATAATTCACCCCTCCACTTT,CASSYSGEGHNSPLHF
many,TRBD2,TRBV4-2,TRBJ2-3,TGTGCCAGCAGCACCAAACCGGGACTAGCGGGAATGCCCACAGATACGCAGTATTTT,CASSTKPGLAGMPTDTQYF
many,TRBD1,TRBV20-1,TRBJ2-1,TGCAGTGCTAGAGAGCGGGACAGGAGCCTCTTCTACAATGAGCAGTTCTTC,CSARERDRSLFYNEQFF
many,.,TRBV29-1,TRBJ2-7,TGCAGCGCAAGGGGGGAGGGCCGGCAGGAGCAGTACTTC,CSARGEGRQEQYF
many,TRBD2,TRBV7-2,TRBJ2-3,TGTGCCAGCAGCTCGGCGGGAGTTACAGATACGCAGTATTTT,CASSSAGVTDTQYF
many,TRBD1,TRBV7-2,TRBJ1-1,TGTGCCAGCACCTCAATGACAGGGGCTGGCACTGAAGCTTTCTTT,CASTSMTGAGTEAFF
many,TRBD1,TRBV5-1,TRBJ1-6,TGCGCCAGCAGCTTGGGACCGGCAGGGGGCCGTGCTAATTCACCCCTCCACTTT,CASSLGPAGGRANSPLHF
many,.,TRBV7-2,TRBJ2-2,TGTGCCAGCAGCTTACACGAGTCGCCCACCGGGGAGCTGTTTTTT,CASSLHESPTGELFF
many,TRBD2,TRBV7-8,TRBJ2-1,TGTGCCAGCAGCCCAAGGGGACTAGCGGGAGGGGCCAAGTTCTTC,CASSPRGLAGGAKFF
many,TRBD2,TRBV20-1,TRBJ2-1,TGCAGTGCTAGAGATCGATTAGCGGGAGGAGCCTACAATGAGCAGTTCTTC,CSARDRLAGGAYNEQFF
many,TRBD2,TRBV20-1,TRBJ2-5,TGCAGTGCTCCCCAGGGACTAGCGGGGGGAGAGACCCAGTACTTC,CSAPQGLAGGETQYF
many,.,TRBV29-1,TRBJ1-2,TGCAGCGTTGTTGACAGGATTTACGGCTACACCTTC,CSVVDRIYGYTF
many,TRBD1,TRBV9,TRBJ2-2,TGTGCCAGCAGCGTAAAAGGGACCGGGACAGGGGCAACCGGGGAGCTGTTTTTT,CASSVKGTGTGATGELFF
.,.,TRBV20-1,TRBJ2-5,TGCAGTTCGGGACGTAAACAAGAGACCCAGTACTTC,CSSGRKQETQYF
many,TRBD2,TRBV4-1,TRBJ2-3,TGCGCCAGCAGCCAAGATTCCGGGGGAGGGCCCGTCACAGATACGCAGTATTTT,CASSQDSGGGPVTDTQYF
many,.,TRBV20-1,TRBJ2-7,TGCAGTGCTAGGGGGTGGAGATCCTACGAGCAGTACTTC,CSARGWRSYEQYF
many,TRBD2,TRBV20-1,TRBJ2-3,TGCAGTGCTAGAGCGGCTAGCGGGACGGATACGCAGTATTTT,CSARAASGTDTQYF
few,.,TRBV20-1,TRBJ2-1,TGCAGTGCTTCAGGGGGGGGGAATGAGCAGTTCTTC,CSASGGGNEQFF
many,TRBD2,TRBV6-5,TRBJ2-2,TGTGCCAGCAGTTACTCCGGGACTAGCGGGAGTCCCGGGGAGCTGTTTTTT,CASSYSGTSGSPGELFF
many,.,TRBV24-1,TRBJ2-5,TGTGCCACCAGTGAGCTAGGAGGGGGGCTGCAAGAGACCCAGTACTTC,CATSELGGGLQETQYF
many,.,TRBV6-2/TRBV6-3,TRBJ1-1,TGTGCCAGCAGTTGGGCCCTGAGCACTGAAGCTTTCTTT,CASSWALSTEAFF
many,.,TRBV20-1,TRBJ2-6,TGCAGTGCTAGTCGGGATTTACTCTCTGGGGCCAACGTCCTGACTTTC,CSASRDLLSGANVLTF
many,TRBD1,TRBV24-1,TRBJ1-5,TGTGCCACCAGTGACGGGACAGGGATCTTCGGTGAGCCCCAGCATTTT,CATSDGTGIFGEPQHF
many,.,TRBV4-1,TRBJ2-6,TGCGCCAGCAGCCAAGTCGGTGGGGCTGGGGCCAACGTCCTGACTTTC,CASSQVGGAGANVLTF
many,TRBD2,TRBV6-5,TRBJ2-7,TGTGCCAGCAGTTACTCCTTCCTAGCGGGGAGCTCCTACGAGCAGTACTTC,CASSYSFLAGSSYEQYF
many,.,TRBV4-3,TRBJ1-1,TGCGCCAGCAGCTATCGGGACACTGAAGCTTTCTTT,CASSYRDTEAFF
.,TRBD2,TRBV11-2,TRBJ2-3,TGTGCCAGCAGCCTCGGGGGGAGGACAGATACGCAGTATTTT,CASSLGGRTDTQYF
many,.,TRBV12-3/TRBV12-4,TRBJ2-3,TGTGCCAGCAGTTCTAGCGGCACAGATACGCAGTATTTT,CASSSSGTDTQYF